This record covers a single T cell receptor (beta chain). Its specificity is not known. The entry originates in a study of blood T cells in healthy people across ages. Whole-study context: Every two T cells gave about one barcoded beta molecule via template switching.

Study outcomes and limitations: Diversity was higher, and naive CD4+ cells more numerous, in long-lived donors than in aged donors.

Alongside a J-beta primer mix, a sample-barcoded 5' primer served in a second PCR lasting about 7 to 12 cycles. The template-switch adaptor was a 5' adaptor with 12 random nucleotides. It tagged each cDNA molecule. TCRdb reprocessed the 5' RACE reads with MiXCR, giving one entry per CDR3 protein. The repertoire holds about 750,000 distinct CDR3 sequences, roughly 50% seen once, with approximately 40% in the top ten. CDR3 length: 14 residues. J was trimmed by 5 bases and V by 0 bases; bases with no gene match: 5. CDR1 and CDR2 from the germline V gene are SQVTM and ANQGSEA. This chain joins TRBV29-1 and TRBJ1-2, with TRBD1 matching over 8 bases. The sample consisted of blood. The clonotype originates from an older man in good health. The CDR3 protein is CSVEDRGQAYGYTF. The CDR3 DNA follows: TGCAGCGTTGAAGATCGGGGACAGGCATATGGCTACACCTTC.